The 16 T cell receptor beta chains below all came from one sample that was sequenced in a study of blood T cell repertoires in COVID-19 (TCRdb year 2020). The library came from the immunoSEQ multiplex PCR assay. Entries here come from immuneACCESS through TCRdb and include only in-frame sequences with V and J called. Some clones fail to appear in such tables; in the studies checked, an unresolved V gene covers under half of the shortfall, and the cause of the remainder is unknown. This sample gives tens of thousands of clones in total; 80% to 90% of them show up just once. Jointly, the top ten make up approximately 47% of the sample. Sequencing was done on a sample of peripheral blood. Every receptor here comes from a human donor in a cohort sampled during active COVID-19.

The CDR3 DNA is TGTGCCAGCACGAGGGGGCCCAATTCACCCCTCCACTTT. It specifies CASTRGPNSPLHF. The V gene is TRBV2, the J gene TRBJ1-6; 7 bases agree with TRBD1. The trim removed 7 bases at V and 7 bases at J, leaving 4 bases unmatched. Germline V lookup: CDR1 SNHLY, CDR2 FYNNEI. The CDR3 has 13 amino acids.

The chain's CDR3 is CASSNRDRVITEAFF. The CDR3 region has the DNA TGTGCCAGTAGTAACCGGGACAGGGTGATCACTGAAGCTTTCTTT. V is TRBV19 and J is TRBJ1-1, with 9 bases identical to TRBD1. After removal of 4 bases from V and 4 bases from J, the junction contained 7 bases not matched to a gene. CDR3 length: 15 amino acids. Per germline, CDR1 LNHDA and CDR2 SQIVND (reference sequence).

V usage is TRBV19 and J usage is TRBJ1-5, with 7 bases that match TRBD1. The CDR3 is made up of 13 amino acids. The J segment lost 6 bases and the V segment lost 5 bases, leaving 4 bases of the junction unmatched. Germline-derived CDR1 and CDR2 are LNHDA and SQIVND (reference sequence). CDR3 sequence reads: CASSGTGVQPQHF. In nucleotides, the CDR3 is TGTGCCAGTAGTGGAACAGGGGTTCAGCCCCAGCATTTT.

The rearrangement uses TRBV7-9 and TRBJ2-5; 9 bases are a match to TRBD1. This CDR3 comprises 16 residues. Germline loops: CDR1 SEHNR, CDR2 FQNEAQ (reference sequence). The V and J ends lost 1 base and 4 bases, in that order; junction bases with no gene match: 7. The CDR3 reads CASSLDGTGWRETQYF. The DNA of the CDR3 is TGTGCCAGCAGCTTAGATGGGACAGGGTGGCGAGAGACCCAGTACTTC.

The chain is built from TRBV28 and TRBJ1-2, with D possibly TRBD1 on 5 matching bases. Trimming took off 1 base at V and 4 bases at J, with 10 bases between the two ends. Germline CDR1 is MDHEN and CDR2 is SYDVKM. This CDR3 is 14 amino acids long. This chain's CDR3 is CASSLSAGRYGYTF. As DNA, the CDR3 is TGTGCCAGCAGTTTATCCGCAGGGCGCTATGGCTACACCTTC.

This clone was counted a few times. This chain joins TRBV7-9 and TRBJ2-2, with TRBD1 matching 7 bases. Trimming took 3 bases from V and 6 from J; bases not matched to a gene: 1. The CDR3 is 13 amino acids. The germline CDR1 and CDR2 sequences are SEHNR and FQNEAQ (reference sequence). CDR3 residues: CASSLTGPGELFF. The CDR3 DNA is TGTGCCAGCAGCTTGACAGGGCCCGGGGAGCTGTTTTTT.

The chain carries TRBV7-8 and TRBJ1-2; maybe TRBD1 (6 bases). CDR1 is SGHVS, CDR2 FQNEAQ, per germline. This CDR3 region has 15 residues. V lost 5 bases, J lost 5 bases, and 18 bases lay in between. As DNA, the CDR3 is TGTGCCAGCAGCCCAGGACAGCTTCCCTGGTATGGCTACACCTTC. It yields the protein CASSPGQLPWYGYTF.

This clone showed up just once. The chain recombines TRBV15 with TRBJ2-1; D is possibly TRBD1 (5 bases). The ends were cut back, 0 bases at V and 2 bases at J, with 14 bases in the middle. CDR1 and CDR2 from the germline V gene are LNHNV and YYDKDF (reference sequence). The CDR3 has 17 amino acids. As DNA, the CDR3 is TGTGCCACCAGCAGAGATTACGTACAGGCAACCTACAATGAGCAGTTCTTC. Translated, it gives CATSRDYVQATYNEQFF.

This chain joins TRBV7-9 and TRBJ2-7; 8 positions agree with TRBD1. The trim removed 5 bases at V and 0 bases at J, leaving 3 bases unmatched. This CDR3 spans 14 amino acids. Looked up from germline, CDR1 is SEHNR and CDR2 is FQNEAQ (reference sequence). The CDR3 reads CASSMTGDSYEQYF. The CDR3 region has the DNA TGTGCCAGCAGCATGACAGGGGACTCCTACGAGCAGTACTTC.

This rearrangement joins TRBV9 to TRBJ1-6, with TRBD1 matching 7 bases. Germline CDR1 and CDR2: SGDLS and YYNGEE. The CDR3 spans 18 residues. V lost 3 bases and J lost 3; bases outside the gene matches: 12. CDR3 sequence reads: CASSAAVQGGDYNSPLHF. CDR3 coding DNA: TGTGCCAGCAGCGCCGCCGTCCAGGGGGGCGACTATAATTCACCCCTCCACTTT.

The CDR3, as DNA: TGTGCCAGCTCACGGATGGCAGGGGCCGATACGCAGTATTTT. Translation: CASSRMAGADTQYF. The gene calls are TRBV18 and TRBJ2-3, with D tentatively TRBD1 (6 bases). Germline CDR1 and CDR2: KGHSH and LQKENI. The ends were cut back, 4 bases at V and 6 bases at J, with 14 bases in the middle. The CDR3 is 14 residues long.

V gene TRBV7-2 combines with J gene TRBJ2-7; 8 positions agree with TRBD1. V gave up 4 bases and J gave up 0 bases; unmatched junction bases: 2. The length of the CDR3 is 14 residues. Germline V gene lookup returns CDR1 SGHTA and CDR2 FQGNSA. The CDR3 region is CASSSDRVSYEQYF. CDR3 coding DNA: TGTGCCAGCAGCTCGGACAGGGTCTCCTACGAGCAGTACTTC.

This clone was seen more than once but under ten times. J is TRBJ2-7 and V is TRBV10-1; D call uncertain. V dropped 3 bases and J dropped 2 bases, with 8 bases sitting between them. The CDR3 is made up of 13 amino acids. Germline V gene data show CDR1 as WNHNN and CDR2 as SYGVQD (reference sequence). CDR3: CASSDPRTYEQYF. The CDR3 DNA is TGCGCCAGCAGTGATCCGAGAACCTACGAGCAGTACTTC.

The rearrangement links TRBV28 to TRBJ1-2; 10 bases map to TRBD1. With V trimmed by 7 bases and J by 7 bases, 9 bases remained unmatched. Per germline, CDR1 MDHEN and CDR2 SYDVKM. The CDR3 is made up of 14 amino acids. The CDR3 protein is CASTEGGQGFGYTF. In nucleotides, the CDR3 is TGTGCCAGCACCGAAGGGGGACAGGGGTTTGGCTACACCTTC.

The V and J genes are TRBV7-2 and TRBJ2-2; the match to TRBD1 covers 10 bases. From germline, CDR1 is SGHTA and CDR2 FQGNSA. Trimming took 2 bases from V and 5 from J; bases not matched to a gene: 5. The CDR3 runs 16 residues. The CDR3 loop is CASSLSGQGGTGELFF. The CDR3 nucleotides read TGTGCCAGCAGCTTATCCGGACAGGGGGGAACCGGGGAGCTGTTTTTT.

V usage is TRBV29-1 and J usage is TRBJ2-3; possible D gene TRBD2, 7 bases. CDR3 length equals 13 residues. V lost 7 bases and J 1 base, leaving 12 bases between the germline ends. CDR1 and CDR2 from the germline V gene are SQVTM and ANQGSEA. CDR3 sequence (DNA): TGCAGCGCAGGGGAGGGGGGCACAGATACGCAGTATTTT. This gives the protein CSAGEGGTDTQYF.